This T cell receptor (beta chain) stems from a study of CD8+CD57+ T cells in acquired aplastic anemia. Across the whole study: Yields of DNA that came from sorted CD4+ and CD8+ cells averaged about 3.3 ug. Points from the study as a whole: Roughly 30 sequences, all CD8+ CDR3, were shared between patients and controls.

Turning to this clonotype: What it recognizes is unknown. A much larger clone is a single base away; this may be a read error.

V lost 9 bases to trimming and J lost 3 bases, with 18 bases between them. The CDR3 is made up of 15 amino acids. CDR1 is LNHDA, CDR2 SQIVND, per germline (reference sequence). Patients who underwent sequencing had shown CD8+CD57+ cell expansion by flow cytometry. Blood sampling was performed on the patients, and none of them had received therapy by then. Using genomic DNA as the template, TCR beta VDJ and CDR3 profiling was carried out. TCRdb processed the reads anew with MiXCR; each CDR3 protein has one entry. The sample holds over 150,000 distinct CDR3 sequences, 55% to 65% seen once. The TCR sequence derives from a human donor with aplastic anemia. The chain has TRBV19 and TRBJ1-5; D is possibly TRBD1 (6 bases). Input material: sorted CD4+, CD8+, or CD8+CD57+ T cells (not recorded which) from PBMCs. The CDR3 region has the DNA TGTGCCAGCAGTGAATGGGGGGACAACAATCAGCCCCAGCATTTT. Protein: CASSEWGDNNQPQHF.